This T cell receptor beta chain came from a study of OX40 agonist ivuxolimab in advanced cancers. As for the study in general: Checkpoint inhibitors had been given previously to 35% to 50% of patients. Three patients got partial responses; one had hepatocellular carcinoma and two had cutaneous melanoma.

Only in-frame clones appear in the TCRdb table, and some are missing; sequencing was by immunoSEQ multiplex PCR. The profile shows roughly 50,000 clones, around 84% of them singletons. V was clipped by 4 bases and J by 4 bases, with 10 bases between them. The CDR3 contains 13 residues. Germline V gives CDR1 GTSNPN, CDR2 SVGIG (reference sequence). This clone was seen a few times. What it recognizes is unknown. Regarding the study as a whole: Dose levels from 0.1 to 3.0 mg/kg saw CD4+ and CD8+ blood T cells expand clonally by week 6. Expanded clones tended on average to be more numerous among CD8+ T cells than CD4+.

The sequences come from CD4+ or CD8+ T cells sorted from blood, collected in a trial of the OX40 agonist ivuxolimab. This chain uses TRBV30 with TRBJ1-4, with D tentatively TRBD1 (5 bases). The sequence came from an adult with an advanced solid tumor such as melanoma, head and neck, liver or kidney cancer. The CDR3 here is CAWNGGGNEKLFF. CDR3 DNA sequence: TGTGCCTGGAACGGGGGGGGTAATGAAAAACTGTTTTTT.